This TCR beta chain was recorded in a study of regulatory dendritic cells for organ transplantation. To note about this clone: The antigen is undetermined.

The CDR3 loop spans 13 amino acids. Trimming took off 3 bases at V and 5 bases at J, with 10 bases between the two ends. Germline CDR1 and CDR2: ENHRY and SYGVKD. Sorted T cells were CFSE-labeled and cultured more than 4 days with allogeneic regulatory or mature dendritic cells at 1:10. The data were produced by immunoSEQ multiplex PCR, yet TCRdb's version contains in-frame clones alone and is incomplete. The sample holds some 10,000 clones, 60% to 75% seen once. The receptor comes from a human donor in good health. The sequenced material came from memory CD4+ T cells from blood cultured with regulatory dendritic cells. The subset: CD45RO+ memory T cells. The chain has TRBV10-3 and TRBJ1-2, with a possible D match to TRBD1 (6 bases). For the CDR3, the DNA is TGTGCCATCAGTGAAGCAGGGGATTATGGCTACACCTTC. This translates into CAISEAGDYGYTF.